The rows below give T cell receptor beta chains drawn from one sample of a study of shared clonotypes between healthy human individuals. Sequencing was performed with immunoSEQ multiplex PCR; in TCRdb, only in-frame clones are kept and a portion is missing. The repertoire holds about 2.3 million clones, approximately 95% seen once, with under 0.45% in the top ten. Sequenced: naive CD4+ T cells from PBMCs. The receptors were sampled from a young man in good health. Some clones in this sample may be carry-over from other donors' samples. Both conserved end residues are trimmed from each CDR3. The order of the fields is clone size, J gene, V gene, CDR3 protein. Size is omitted from some rows. Given values are once, few, many or a class for expanded clones.

NA,TRBJ1-3,TRBV6-5,ASSSRSRAGNTIY
NA,TRBJ1-2,TRBV28,ASSFQGAPSNYGYT
few,TRBJ1-2,TRBV9,ASSSEGWGYT
NA,TRBJ1-3,TRBV28,ASLEAGTGNTIY
few,TRBJ1-5,TRBV5-1,ASSTGTDNQPQH
NA,TRBJ2-1,TRBV6-1,ASREKATWGYNEQF
NA,TRBJ2-3,TRBV6-5,ASSYTGGDTDTQY
NA,TRBJ1-3,TRBV5-1,ASSGGVFGNTIY
NA,TRBJ2-7,TRBV27,ASSPHGGDEQY
NA,TRBJ1-1,TRBV25-1,ASSDHGTLNTEAF
NA,TRBJ1-1,TRBV5-1,ASTDNTEAF
NA,TRBJ2-7,TRBV6-1,ASSEIVYEQY
once,TRBJ2-2,TRBV5-1,ASSPRTSVNTGELF
NA,TRBJ1-5,TRBV19,ASSIRDGNQPQH
NA,TRBJ2-1,TRBV10-3,AISYSGQANEQF
NA,TRBJ2-5,TRBV20-1,SALEGETQY
NA,TRBJ2-7,TRBV27,ASRTLRDGSSYEQY
NA,TRBJ2-1,TRBV11-2,ASIQRGVNNEQF
NA,TRBJ2-2,TRBV18,ASSPVNPNTGELF